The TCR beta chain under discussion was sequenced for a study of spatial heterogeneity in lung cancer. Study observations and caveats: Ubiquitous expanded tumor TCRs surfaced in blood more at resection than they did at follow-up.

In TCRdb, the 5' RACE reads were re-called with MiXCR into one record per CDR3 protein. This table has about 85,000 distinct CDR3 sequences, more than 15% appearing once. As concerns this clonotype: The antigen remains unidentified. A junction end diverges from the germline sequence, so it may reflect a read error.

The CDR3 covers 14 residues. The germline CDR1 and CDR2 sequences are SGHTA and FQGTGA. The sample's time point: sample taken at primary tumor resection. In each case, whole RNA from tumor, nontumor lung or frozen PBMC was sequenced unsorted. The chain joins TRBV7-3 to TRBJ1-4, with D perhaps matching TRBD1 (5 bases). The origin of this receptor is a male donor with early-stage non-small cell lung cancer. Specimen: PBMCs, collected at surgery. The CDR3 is CVSSLGTLLEKLFF. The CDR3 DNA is TGTGTCAGCAGCTTGGGGACTTTACTCGAAAAACTGTTTTTT.